These T cell receptor beta chains were read from a single sample in a study of T cell responses to AZD1222 COVID-19 vaccine. The method was immunoSEQ multiplex PCR; TCRdb's version includes in-frame clones alone and lacks a portion of them. The sample contains some 140,000 clones, 91% of which appear only once. Sequencing was performed on peripheral blood, taken on day 0 of AZD1222 vaccination. These receptors were obtained from an adult in good health. The CDR3 runs from the conserved cysteine through the conserved F or W. The order of the fields is D gene, J gene, clone size, V gene, CDR3 protein, CDR3 DNA. A D gene is named only where the DNA matches it firmly. Clone sizes are given selectively: once, few, many, or a class where the clone is expanded.

d_gene: TRBD1
j_gene: TRBJ1-1
abundance: NA
v_gene: TRBV4-2
CDR3aa: CASSQVKGDRVNTEAFF
CDR3nt: TGTGCCAGCAGCCAAGTAAAGGGGGACAGAGTTAACACTGAAGCTTTCTTT

d_gene: NA
j_gene: TRBJ1-1
abundance: NA
v_gene: TRBV4-3
CDR3aa: CASTRGAANTEAFF
CDR3nt: TGCGCCAGCACCAGAGGGGCAGCGAACACTGAAGCTTTCTTT

d_gene: NA
j_gene: TRBJ1-1
abundance: NA
v_gene: TRBV7-9
CDR3aa: CASSVGNTEAFF
CDR3nt: TGTGCCAGCAGCGTGGGTAACACTGAAGCTTTCTTT

d_gene: NA
j_gene: TRBJ2-1
abundance: NA
v_gene: TRBV12-3/TRBV12-4
CDR3aa: CASRPTRGNEQFF
CDR3nt: TGTGCCAGCAGACCTACTCGGGGCAATGAGCAGTTCTTC

d_gene: TRBD1
j_gene: TRBJ1-2
abundance: NA
v_gene: TRBV3-1/TRBV3-2
CDR3aa: CASSQPGQTYGYTF
CDR3nt: TGTGCCAGCAGCCAACCGGGACAGACATATGGCTACACCTTC

d_gene: NA
j_gene: TRBJ1-1
abundance: NA
v_gene: TRBV7-2
CDR3aa: CASSFTRGGPEAFF
CDR3nt: TGTGCCAGCAGCTTCACCCGGGGCGGCCCTGAAGCTTTCTTT

d_gene: TRBD1
j_gene: TRBJ1-5
abundance: NA
v_gene: TRBV28
CDR3aa: CASGKYRGVQPQHF
CDR3nt: TGTGCCAGCGGGAAGTACAGGGGAGTTCAGCCCCAGCATTTT

d_gene: NA
j_gene: TRBJ2-2
abundance: NA
v_gene: TRBV7-8
CDR3aa: CASIRKWVRSTRVGGELFF
CDR3nt: TGTGCCAGCATCCGTAAATGGGTCAGGTCTACGCGCGTGGGCGGGGAGCTGTTTTTT

d_gene: NA
j_gene: TRBJ1-6
abundance: NA
v_gene: TRBV5-4
CDR3aa: CASSFRDINSPLHF
CDR3nt: TGTGCCAGCAGCTTCCGGGACATAAATTCACCCCTCCACTTT

d_gene: NA
j_gene: TRBJ1-2
abundance: NA
v_gene: TRBV7-8
CDR3aa: CASSSNGAYGYTF
CDR3nt: TGTGCCAGCAGTTCCAACGGGGCCTATGGCTACACCTTC

d_gene: NA
j_gene: TRBJ1-1
abundance: NA
v_gene: TRBV23-1
CDR3aa: CASSRGSTEAFF
CDR3nt: TGCGCCAGCAGTCGAGGGAGCACTGAAGCTTTCTTT

d_gene: NA
j_gene: TRBJ1-6
abundance: NA
v_gene: TRBV11-3
CDR3aa: CASSWEGETSPLHF
CDR3nt: TGTGCCAGCAGCTGGGAGGGCGAGACTTCACCCCTCCACTTT

d_gene: NA
j_gene: TRBJ1-1
abundance: NA
v_gene: TRBV20-1
CDR3aa: CSANKEAFF
CDR3nt: TGCAGTGCTAATAAAGAAGCTTTCTTT

d_gene: TRBD2
j_gene: TRBJ2-3
abundance: NA
v_gene: TRBV11-3
CDR3aa: CASSRRLAGNTDTQYF
CDR3nt: TGTGCCAGCAGCAGAAGACTAGCGGGAAACACAGATACGCAGTATTTT

d_gene: TRBD2
j_gene: TRBJ2-3
abundance: few
v_gene: TRBV6-2/TRBV6-3
CDR3aa: CASSRSGDTDTQYF
CDR3nt: TGTGCCAGCAGCCGTAGCGGGGACACAGATACGCAGTATTTT

d_gene: NA
j_gene: TRBJ2-5
abundance: NA
v_gene: TRBV7-8
CDR3aa: CASSLPGIGTQYF
CDR3nt: TGTGCCAGCAGCCTCCCTGGGATAGGGACCCAGTACTTC

d_gene: NA
j_gene: TRBJ2-7
abundance: NA
v_gene: TRBV9
CDR3aa: CASSVPSSGWPEQYF
CDR3nt: TGTGCCAGCAGCGTCCCCTCTTCAGGGTGGCCCGAGCAGTACTTC

d_gene: NA
j_gene: TRBJ1-1
abundance: NA
v_gene: TRBV6-6
CDR3aa: CASSYLGENTEAFF
CDR3nt: TGTGCCAGCAGTTACCTGGGGGAGAACACTGAAGCTTTCTTT

d_gene: NA
j_gene: TRBJ1-1
abundance: NA
v_gene: TRBV28
CDR3aa: CASSFGSLTEAFF
CDR3nt: TGTGCCAGCAGTTTCGGGAGCCTCACTGAAGCTTTCTTT

d_gene: NA
j_gene: TRBJ1-2
abundance: NA
v_gene: TRBV5-1
CDR3aa: CASSFVGQDYGYTF
CDR3nt: TGCGCCAGCAGCTTCGTCGGACAAGACTATGGCTACACCTTC

d_gene: NA
j_gene: TRBJ1-6
abundance: NA
v_gene: TRBV28
CDR3aa: CASSLGSSYNSPLHF
CDR3nt: TGTGCCAGCAGTTTAGGGAGCTCCTATAATTCACCCCTCCACTTT

d_gene: NA
j_gene: TRBJ1-1
abundance: NA
v_gene: TRBV11-3
CDR3aa: CASSLRGSTEAFF
CDR3nt: TGTGCCAGCAGCTTGAGGGGGAGCACTGAAGCTTTCTTT

d_gene: NA
j_gene: TRBJ1-1
abundance: NA
v_gene: TRBV4-3
CDR3aa: CASSPTASNTEAFF
CDR3nt: TGCGCCAGCAGCCCAACGGCCTCGAACACTGAAGCTTTCTTT

d_gene: NA
j_gene: TRBJ1-2
abundance: NA
v_gene: TRBV4-1
CDR3aa: CASSQGGRAYGYTF
CDR3nt: TGCGCCAGCAGCCAGGGCGGACGGGCTTATGGCTACACCTTC

d_gene: NA
j_gene: TRBJ2-7
abundance: NA
v_gene: TRBV15
CDR3aa: CATSRVGVQYF
CDR3nt: TGTGCCACCAGCAGAGTAGGGGTCCAGTACTTC

d_gene: NA
j_gene: TRBJ2-7
abundance: NA
v_gene: TRBV7-2
CDR3aa: CASSPGQTYEQYF
CDR3nt: TGTGCCAGCAGCCCCGGACAGACCTACGAGCAGTACTTC

d_gene: NA
j_gene: TRBJ1-6
abundance: NA
v_gene: TRBV5-4
CDR3aa: CASSLAQINSPLHF
CDR3nt: TGTGCCAGCAGCTTGGCGCAAATTAATTCACCCCTCCACTTT

d_gene: TRBD1
j_gene: TRBJ2-5
abundance: NA
v_gene: TRBV19
CDR3aa: CASRQGTGQETQYF
CDR3nt: TGTGCCAGTAGGCAAGGGACAGGACAAGAGACCCAGTACTTC

d_gene: NA
j_gene: TRBJ2-5
abundance: NA
v_gene: TRBV13
CDR3aa: CASSPARTGDWTQYF
CDR3nt: TGTGCCAGCAGCCCAGCCCGGACGGGGGATTGGACCCAGTACTTC

d_gene: TRBD1
j_gene: TRBJ1-4
abundance: NA
v_gene: TRBV2
CDR3aa: CASKTGGAPNEKLFF
CDR3nt: TGTGCCAGCAAGACAGGGGGCGCCCCTAATGAAAAACTGTTTTTT

d_gene: TRBD1
j_gene: TRBJ1-1
abundance: once
v_gene: TRBV5-4
CDR3aa: CASSRQGAAEAFF
CDR3nt: TGTGCCAGCAGCAGACAGGGGGCCGCTGAAGCTTTCTTT

d_gene: NA
j_gene: TRBJ1-4
abundance: NA
v_gene: TRBV12-5
CDR3aa: CASGLETGPWGKLFF
CDR3nt: TGTGCTAGTGGTTTGGAGACAGGTCCCTGGGGGAAACTGTTTTTT

d_gene: NA
j_gene: TRBJ1-6
abundance: NA
v_gene: TRBV27
CDR3aa: CASSEPYSPLHF
CDR3nt: TGTGCCAGCAGCGAACCATATTCACCCCTCCACTTT

d_gene: TRBD1
j_gene: TRBJ1-1
abundance: NA
v_gene: TRBV9
CDR3aa: CASSVGQGNLLGAFF
CDR3nt: TGTGCCAGCAGCGTAGGACAGGGAAATTTGTTAGGAGCTTTCTTT

d_gene: NA
j_gene: TRBJ2-7
abundance: NA
v_gene: TRBV7-9
CDR3aa: CASTLDRNLYEQYF
CDR3nt: TGTGCCAGCACCCTTGACAGGAATTTGTACGAGCAGTACTTC

d_gene: NA
j_gene: TRBJ1-1
abundance: NA
v_gene: TRBV4-2
CDR3aa: CASTRHLRDTEAFF
CDR3nt: TGTGCCAGCACCCGCCATCTTAGGGACACTGAAGCTTTCTTT

d_gene: NA
j_gene: TRBJ2-7
abundance: NA
v_gene: TRBV15
CDR3aa: CATSRDSGGSYEQYF
CDR3nt: TGTGCCACCAGCAGAGATAGTGGGGGCTCCTACGAGCAGTACTTC

d_gene: TRBD2
j_gene: TRBJ2-1
abundance: once
v_gene: TRBV25-1
CDR3aa: CASSNLGTSSEQFF
CDR3nt: TGTGCCAGCAGTAACTTGGGGACTAGCAGTGAGCAGTTCTTC

d_gene: NA
j_gene: TRBJ1-3
abundance: few
v_gene: TRBV3-1/TRBV3-2
CDR3aa: CASSQGSRSGNTIYF
CDR3nt: TGTGCCAGCAGCCAAGGGTCTCGCTCTGGAAACACCATATATTTT

d_gene: NA
j_gene: TRBJ1-1
abundance: NA
v_gene: TRBV6-5
CDR3aa: CASHTDTGNTEAFF
CDR3nt: TGTGCCAGCCACACCGATACAGGGAACACTGAAGCTTTCTTT

d_gene: NA
j_gene: TRBJ2-1
abundance: NA
v_gene: TRBV12-2
CDR3aa: CASRFTTGDYNEQFF
CDR3nt: TGTGCAAGTCGCTTCACGACAGGGGACTACAATGAGCAGTTCTTC

d_gene: TRBD1
j_gene: TRBJ2-3
abundance: NA
v_gene: TRBV15
CDR3aa: CATSRFVTGGAGTDTQYF
CDR3nt: TGTGCCACCAGCAGGTTTGTGACAGGGGGCGCGGGCACAGATACGCAGTATTTT

d_gene: TRBD1
j_gene: TRBJ1-1
abundance: NA
v_gene: TRBV9
CDR3aa: CASRPQGAQNTEAFF
CDR3nt: TGTGCCAGCAGACCACAGGGGGCGCAGAACACTGAAGCTTTCTTT

d_gene: NA
j_gene: TRBJ2-2
abundance: NA
v_gene: TRBV6-1
CDR3aa: CASSEEGNTGELFF
CDR3nt: TGTGCCAGCAGTGAGGAGGGGAACACCGGGGAGCTGTTTTTT